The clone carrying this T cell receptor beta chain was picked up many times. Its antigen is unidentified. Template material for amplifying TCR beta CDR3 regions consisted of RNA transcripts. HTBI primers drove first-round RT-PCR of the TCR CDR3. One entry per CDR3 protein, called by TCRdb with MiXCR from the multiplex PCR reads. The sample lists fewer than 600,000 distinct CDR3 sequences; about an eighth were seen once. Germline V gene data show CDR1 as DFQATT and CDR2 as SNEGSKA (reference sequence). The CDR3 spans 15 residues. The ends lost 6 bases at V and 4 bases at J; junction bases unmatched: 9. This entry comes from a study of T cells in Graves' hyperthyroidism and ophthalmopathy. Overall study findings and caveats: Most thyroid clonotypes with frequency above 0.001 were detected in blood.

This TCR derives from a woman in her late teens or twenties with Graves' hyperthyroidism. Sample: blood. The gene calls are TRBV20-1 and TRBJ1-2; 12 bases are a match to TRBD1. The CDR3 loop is CSATGQGAGSYGYTF. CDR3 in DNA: TGCAGTGCCACGGGACAGGGGGCTGGTAGCTATGGCTACACCTTC.